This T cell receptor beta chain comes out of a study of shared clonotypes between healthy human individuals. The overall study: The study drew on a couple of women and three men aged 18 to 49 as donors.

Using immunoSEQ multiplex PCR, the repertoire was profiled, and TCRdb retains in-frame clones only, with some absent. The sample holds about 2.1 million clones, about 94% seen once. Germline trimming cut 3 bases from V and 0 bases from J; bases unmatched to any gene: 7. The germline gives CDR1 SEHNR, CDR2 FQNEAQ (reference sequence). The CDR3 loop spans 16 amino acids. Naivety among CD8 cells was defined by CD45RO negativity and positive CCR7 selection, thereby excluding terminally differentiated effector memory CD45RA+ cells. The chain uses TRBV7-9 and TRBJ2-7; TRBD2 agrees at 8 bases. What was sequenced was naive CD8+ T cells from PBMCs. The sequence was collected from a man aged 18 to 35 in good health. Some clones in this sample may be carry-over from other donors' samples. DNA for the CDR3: TGTGCCAGCAGCTTTCCCCCGGGAGGGATCTCCTACGAGCAGTACTTC. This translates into CASSFPPGGISYEQYF.